The 3 T cell receptor beta chains reported below all come from one sample, sequenced in a study of early stage breast cancer tumors. Produced via immunoSEQ multiplex PCR; TCRdb's table is partial and in-frame only. The sample shows about 63,000 clones, about 80% of them seen only once. The material sequenced was blood. Receptors originate from a person aged 30 to 39 with breast cancer.

This clone has more than one count but fewer than ten. The chain carries TRBV7-9 and TRBJ2-1; 7 bases are shared with TRBD2. The CDR3 spans 18 residues. Germline V gene data show CDR1 as SEHNR and CDR2 as FQNEAQ (reference sequence). With 5 bases clipped from V and 4 bases from J, the junction kept 17 bases outside the gene matches. The CDR3 is CASSDSISAGVVYNEQFF. CDR3 coding DNA: TGTGCCAGCAGCGATAGTATATCGGCGGGAGTTGTTTACAATGAGCAGTTCTTC.

This clone was recorded only once. The CDR3 loop is CASSEDRPGDTQYF. CDR3 DNA: TGTGCCAGCAGTGAGGACAGGCCAGGCGATACGCAGTATTTT. The V and J genes are TRBV9 and TRBJ2-3; 7 bases agree with TRBD1. CDR1 is SGDLS, CDR2 YYNGEE, per germline. The trim removed 5 bases at V and 6 bases at J, leaving 9 bases unmatched. The CDR3 is 14 amino acids.

The J gene is TRBJ2-1, the V gene TRBV9; D unresolved. CDR1 is SGDLS and CDR2 is YYNGEE in the germline V gene. The CDR3 sequence is 16 residues long. Trimming took off 0 bases at V and 5 bases at J, with 15 bases between the two ends. The CDR3 sequence: CASSVVVLPPNNEQFF. Here the CDR3 DNA reads TGTGCCAGCAGCGTAGTCGTCTTACCGCCAAACAATGAGCAGTTCTTC. The complete variable domain, with remaining parts taken from reference TRBV9 and TRBJ2-1, reads DSGVTQTPKHLITATGQRVTLRCSPRSGDLSVYWYQQSLDQGLQFLIQYYNGEERAKGNILERFSAQQFPDLHSELNLSSLELGDSALYFCASSVVVLPPNNEQFFGPGTRLTVL.